This T cell receptor (beta chain) was captured by sequencing in a study of T-cell memory formation after mild COVID-19. There are a few counts of this clonotype. No antigen is known for it. TCRdb independently ran MiXCR on the 5' RACE reads; one entry per CDR3 protein. The top ten clones hold approximately 2.1% of a sample with just under 150,000 distinct CDR3 sequences, over 6% of them seen once. Study-level points and caveats: There was a balanced CD4/CD8 profile in clones contracting day 15 to 85, and later expanders leaned CD4+.

J was trimmed by 0 bases and V by 2 bases; bases with no gene match: 6. The CDR3 runs 17 residues. Per germline, CDR1 KGHDR and CDR2 SFDVKD. This chain links TRBV24-1 with TRBJ2-3; TRBD2 matches 8 bases. The source of this sequence is an adult woman who had mild COVID-19 (a few samples of this study predate the infection). Cell type and time point are not known. The sample consisted of PBMCs or a T cell subset sorted from them (not recorded which). In nucleotides, the CDR3 is TGTGCCACCAGTGATTCTGGCGGGGGGCCTAGCACAGATACGCAGTATTTT. Protein: CATSDSGGGPSTDTQYF.